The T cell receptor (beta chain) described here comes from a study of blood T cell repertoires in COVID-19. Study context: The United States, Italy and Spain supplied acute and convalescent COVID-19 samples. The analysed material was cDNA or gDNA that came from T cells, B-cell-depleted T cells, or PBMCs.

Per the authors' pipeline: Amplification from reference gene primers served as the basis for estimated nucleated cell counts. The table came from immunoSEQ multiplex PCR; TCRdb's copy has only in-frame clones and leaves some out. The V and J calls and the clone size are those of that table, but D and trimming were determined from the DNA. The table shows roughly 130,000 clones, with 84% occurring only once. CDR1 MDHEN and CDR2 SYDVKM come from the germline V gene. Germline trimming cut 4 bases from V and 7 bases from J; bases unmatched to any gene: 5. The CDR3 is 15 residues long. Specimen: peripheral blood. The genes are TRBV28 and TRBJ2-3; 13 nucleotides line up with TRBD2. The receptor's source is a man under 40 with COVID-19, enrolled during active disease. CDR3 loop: CASSSGLAGVNTQYF. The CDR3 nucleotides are TGTGCCAGCAGTTCAGGACTAGCGGGAGTAAATACGCAGTATTTT.